These 31 T cell receptor beta chains were sequenced from one sample in a study of blood T cells in healthy people across ages. Sample-barcoded 5' priming and a J-beta primer mix drove a second PCR of 7 to 11 cycles. Via MiXCR, TCRdb re-called the 5' RACE reads, giving one row per CDR3 protein. Of some 1,500,000 distinct CDR3 sequences in the sample, approximately 43% are singletons; the top ten hold about 3.8%. The sample comprised blood. The receptors derive from a young woman in good health.

This clonotype showed up just a few times. The chain couples TRBV4-3 to TRBJ2-7; D perhaps matches TRBD1 (6 bases). The V end lost 1 base, the J end lost 2 bases, and 21 bases lay between the germline ends. Germline-derived CDR1 and CDR2 are LGHNA and YSLEER. The CDR3 is made up of 18 amino acids. The CDR3 nucleotides are TGCGCCAGCAGCCAAGGGGCTGCGGTGGGGGCGGTGACCTACGAGCAGTACTTC. Residues: CASSQGAAVGAVTYEQYF.

The chain couples TRBV11-2 to TRBJ2-5; 7 bases line up with TRBD1. The ends lost 4 bases at V and 4 bases at J; junction bases unmatched: 9. The CDR3 sequence is 15 residues long. CDR1 is SGHAT, CDR2 FQNNGV, per germline. CDR3 residues: CASSSLEGARETQYF. The CDR3 DNA reads as TGTGCCAGCAGCTCCCTAGAGGGGGCTCGAGAGACCCAGTACTTC.

This clonotype was seen more than once but under ten times. The chain uses TRBV20-1 and TRBJ2-3, with 13 bases matching TRBD2. The CDR3 consists of 16 residues. The J segment lost 5 bases and the V segment lost 2 bases, leaving 7 bases of the junction unmatched. Germline V gives CDR1 DFQATT, CDR2 SNEGSKA (reference sequence). The CDR3 DNA reads TGCAGTGCTAGATCGGGACTAGCGGGACTAGGAGATACGCAGTATTTT. This encodes CSARSGLAGLGDTQYF.

The chain uses TRBV12-3 or TRBV12-4 and TRBJ1-5; D is unclear. The CDR3 totals 16 residues. Trimming removed 2 bases from V and 3 bases from J, with 14 bases in between. The CDR3 DNA reads TGTGCCAGCAGTTTACTTGTTGGCAGTTTCAATCAGCCCCAGCATTTT. This encodes CASSLLVGSFNQPQHF.

This clonotype was counted many times. The rearrangement joins TRBV20-1 to TRBJ2-3; 7 bases are a match to TRBD1. There are 17 residues in the CDR3. CDR1 and CDR2 (germline): DFQATT, SNEGSKA (reference sequence). The V gene end was trimmed by 5 bases and the J gene end by 2 bases; junction bases not matched to a gene: 16. The DNA of the CDR3 is TGCAGTGCTCTGACAGGGTACTTGAGGAAGAACACAGATACGCAGTATTTT. Its protein is CSALTGYLRKNTDTQYF.

This clonotype was seen only a few times. This chain joins TRBV20-1 and TRBJ1-6, with D possibly TRBD1 on 5 matching bases. The CDR3 extends over 16 amino acids. V lost 5 bases, J lost 1 base, and 15 bases lay in between. Germline CDR1 DFQATT, CDR2 SNEGSKA (reference sequence). CDR3 coding DNA: TGCAGTGCTTCCCCCGGGGAGGGGTCCTATAATTCACCCCTCCACTTT. Its translation: CSASPGEGSYNSPLHF.

This clonotype was observed a few times. The CDR3 region is CASSSNDRPSYNEQFF. In DNA form, the CDR3 reads TGTGCCAGCAGTTCAAACGACAGGCCCTCTTACAATGAGCAGTTCTTC. The genes are TRBV28 and TRBJ2-1; a weak D match, TRBD1 (6 bases). The germline V gene encodes CDR1 MDHEN and CDR2 SYDVKM. V was shortened by 4 bases and J by 4 bases, with 17 bases between the two germline ends. This CDR3 is built from 16 residues.

This chain connects TRBV5-5 to TRBJ1-1; TRBD1 agrees at 8 bases. Germline V gives CDR1 SGHKS, CDR2 YYEKEE (reference sequence). With 4 bases clipped from V and 4 bases from J, the junction kept 9 bases outside the gene matches. CDR3 length equals 15 residues. In DNA form, the CDR3 reads TGTGCCAGCAGCCTAACCTTGACAGGGGTCACTGAAGCTTTCTTT. This codes for CASSLTLTGVTEAFF.

The rearrangement links TRBV27 to TRBJ1-2; maybe TRBD1 (6 bases). The CDR3 loop spans 15 amino acids. Trimming took 2 bases from V and 5 from J, leaving 15 bases between them. Germline lookup yields CDR1 MNHEY and CDR2 SMNVEV (reference sequence). The CDR3, as DNA: TGTGCCAGCAGTTTACAGGACAGCCCTCCTTATGGCTACACCTTC. This sequence encodes CASSLQDSPPYGYTF.

The rearrangement links TRBV5-1 to TRBJ2-1, with 12 positions matching TRBD2. The length of the CDR3 is 15 residues. The trim removed 4 bases at V and 5 bases at J, leaving 4 bases unmatched. Germline CDR1 is SGHRS and CDR2 is YFSETQ. CDR3 amino acids: CASSALAGGDNEQFF. CDR3 sequence (DNA): TGCGCCAGCAGCGCGCTAGCGGGGGGGGACAATGAGCAGTTCTTC.

This chain links TRBV10-3 with TRBJ2-5; 12 bases line up with TRBD2. The junction had 8 bases not matched to a gene; V was cut back by 8 bases and J by 4 bases. The CDR3 extends over 15 amino acids. Germline assignment: CDR1 ENHRY and CDR2 SYGVKD. The chain's CDR3 is CAIGSSGGAGETQYF. DNA of the CDR3: TGTGCCATCGGATCTAGCGGGGGGGCAGGAGAGACCCAGTACTTC.

This clonotype was recorded at least ten times. The chain employs TRBV27 and TRBJ2-7; D uncertain. Germline V CDR1 and CDR2: MNHEY, SMNVEV (reference sequence). V shed 3 bases and J shed 3 bases, with 9 bases lying between them. The CDR3 runs to 13 residues. DNA of the CDR3: TGTGCCAGCAGTTTGACCTATAGCTACGAGCAGTACTTC. Amino acids: CASSLTYSYEQYF.

The chain links TRBV20-1 to TRBJ2-1, with 10 bases lining up with TRBD2. Germline loops: CDR1 DFQATT, CDR2 SNEGSKA (reference sequence). The CDR3 runs 16 residues. CDR3 protein: CSPRGASGSSYNEQFF. The CDR3 DNA reads as TGCAGCCCTAGGGGGGCTAGCGGGAGTTCCTACAATGAGCAGTTCTTC.

This clonotype was found a few times. V gene TRBV2 combines with J gene TRBJ2-3, with D perhaps assigned TRBD1 or TRBD2 (5 bases each). Germline CDR1 SNHLY, CDR2 FYNNEI. The CDR3 length is 18 residues. Trimming took 7 bases from V and 0 from J, leaving 23 bases between them. The CDR3 nucleotides read TGTGCCAGCACCGAGGTGGGACGTCCGGTTTTTAGCACAGATACGCAGTATTTT. Translated: CASTEVGRPVFSTDTQYF.

There are a few counts of this clonotype. The gene calls are TRBV24-1 and TRBJ2-1; 12 nucleotides align to TRBD2. The germline CDR1 and CDR2 sequences are KGHDR and SFDVKD. The CDR3 contains 15 residues. Trimming cost V 4 bases and J 7 bases; bases outside gene matches: 4. Here the CDR3 reads CATSDQTSGRNEQFF. The CDR3 DNA is TGTGCCACCAGTGACCAGACTAGCGGGAGAAATGAGCAGTTCTTC.

This clonotype was seen a few times. The chain links TRBV29-1 to TRBJ2-1; no firm D call. Trimming cost V 2 bases and J 9 bases, with 14 bases left between them. Germline V gene sequence: CDR1 SQVTM, CDR2 ANQGSEA. The CDR3 consists of 13 residues. CDR3: CSVEWGISSEQFF. The CDR3 DNA follows: TGCAGCGTTGAATGGGGTATTAGTAGTGAGCAGTTCTTC.

The chain uses TRBV6-5 and TRBJ2-4; D is undetermined. The V gene lost 5 bases and the J gene lost 0 bases, with 11 bases spanning the gap. Germline V gene data show CDR1 as MNHEY and CDR2 as SVGAGI. CDR3 length: 15 residues. CDR3 nucleotide sequence: TGTGCCAGCAGTCCGCTACTGGAAGCCAAAAACATTCAGTACTTC. It yields the protein CASSPLLEAKNIQYF.

This clonotype was counted many times. This rearrangement joins TRBV12-5 to TRBJ2-1; D is unclear. Germline lookup yields CDR1 LGHNT and CDR2 FRNRAP. The CDR3 is made up of 13 amino acids. V lost 0 bases and J 9 bases, leaving 9 bases between the germline ends. CDR3 amino acids: CASGLVLGLEQFF. CDR3 DNA sequence: TGTGCTAGTGGTTTGGTATTGGGTCTTGAGCAGTTCTTC.

The chain carries TRBV7-9 and TRBJ2-3; 9 nucleotides match TRBD2. J gave up 2 bases and V 5 bases, and 11 bases lay outside the gene matches. This CDR3 is 17 amino acids long. The germline V gene encodes CDR1 SEHNR and CDR2 FQNEAQ (reference sequence). CDR3: CASSGEVLAGTTDTQYF. Here the CDR3 DNA reads TGTGCCAGCAGCGGCGAGGTCCTAGCGGGGACCACAGATACGCAGTATTTT.

The chain has TRBV4-3 and TRBJ2-1, with 7 nucleotides matching TRBD2. The CDR3 is 14 residues long. Trimming took 3 bases from V and 8 from J; bases not matched to a gene: 7. CDR1 and CDR2 from the germline V gene are LGHNA and YSLEER. CDR3 coding DNA: TGCGCCAGCAGCCACTTGACTAGCCGGGATGAGCAGTTCTTC. Protein sequence: CASSHLTSRDEQFF.

This chain uses TRBV6-1 with TRBJ2-3; 8 nucleotides match TRBD2. Germline-derived CDR1 and CDR2 are MNHNS and SASEGT. There are 21 residues in the CDR3. J gave up 2 bases and V 9 bases, and 28 bases lay outside the gene matches. The CDR3 reads CASSAGFAERGPSPFTDTQYF. Written as DNA, the CDR3 is TGTGCCAGTTCCGCGGGTTTTGCGGAGCGGGGGCCTTCCCCTTTCACAGATACGCAGTATTTT.

The rearrangement joins TRBV11-2 to TRBJ2-1; D may be TRBD1 (7 bases). V lost 5 bases and J 2 bases, leaving 19 bases between the germline ends. Germline V gene sequence: CDR1 SGHAT, CDR2 FQNNGV. The CDR3 is 17 residues long. The CDR3, as DNA: TGTGCCAGCAGCCCGGGGGCAGGGACAGAGGCCTACAATGAGCAGTTCTTC. This encodes CASSPGAGTEAYNEQFF.

This chain joins TRBV7-9 and TRBJ2-3; 12 nucleotides agree with TRBD2. The CDR3 totals 16 residues. Germline CDR1 SEHNR, CDR2 FQNEAQ (reference sequence). With V trimmed by 5 bases and J by 3 bases, 6 bases remained unmatched. CDR3 amino acids: CASSNPSGGGTDTQYF. The CDR3 region has the DNA TGTGCCAGCAGCAATCCTAGCGGGGGGGGGACAGATACGCAGTATTTT. The variable domain in full, with the rest retrieved from reference TRBV7-9 and TRBJ2-3, is DTGVSQNPRHKITKRGQNVTFRCDPISEHNRLYWYRQTLGQGPEFLTYFQNEAQLEKSRLLSDRFSAERPKGSFSTLEIQRTEQGDSAMYLCASSNPSGGGTDTQYFGPGTRLTVL.

This clonotype was seen a few times. CDR3 loop: CASSSLNTDTQYF. The CDR3 DNA is TGTGCCAGCAGCTCCCTAAACACAGATACGCAGTATTTT. The rearrangement joins TRBV7-3 to TRBJ2-3; no clear D. The CDR3 consists of 13 residues. Germline V gene data show CDR1 as SGHTA and CDR2 as FQGTGA. V was pared by 4 bases and J by 2 bases, with 7 bases between.

The chain has TRBV20-1 and TRBJ2-1; weak D call: TRBD2 (5 bases). CDR3 size: 13 residues. CDR1 is DFQATT, CDR2 SNEGSKA, per germline (reference sequence). V was pared by 6 bases and J by 3 bases, with 12 bases between. The CDR3 sequence is CSAQEDGYNEQFF. CDR3 nucleotides: TGCAGTGCCCAGGAGGATGGCTACAATGAGCAGTTCTTC.

This clonotype has only a few counts. The chain recombines TRBV27 with TRBJ1-2; D gene unclear. This CDR3 contains 13 residues. Between the trimmed V and J ends, which lost 6 bases and 7 bases, there was a span of 15 bases. Germline assignment: CDR1 MNHEY and CDR2 SMNVEV (reference sequence). CDR3 coding DNA: TGTGCCAGCAGCCCAGCTAACGAAGCTGGCTACACCTTC. Translated: CASSPANEAGYTF.

The chain combines TRBV20-1 with TRBJ2-2; TRBD2 matches 7 bases. This CDR3 region has 17 residues. Germline V gives CDR1 DFQATT, CDR2 SNEGSKA (reference sequence). J was trimmed by 0 bases and V by 0 bases; bases with no gene match: 7. The CDR3 protein is CSAREVSSGANTGELFF. The CDR3, as DNA: TGCAGTGCTAGAGAGGTGTCTAGCGGAGCGAACACCGGGGAGCTGTTTTTT.

The rearrangement joins TRBV5-1 to TRBJ2-3, with D perhaps matching TRBD2 (6 bases). Trimming stripped 0 bases from V and 0 bases from J, with 14 bases between. Germline CDR1 is SGHRS and CDR2 is YFSETQ. CDR3 length equals 17 residues. The DNA of the CDR3 is TGCGCCAGCAGCTTGGGCGTCGGGAGAATGAGCACAGATACGCAGTATTTT. Protein: CASSLGVGRMSTDTQYF. Drawing the rest from reference TRBV5-1 and TRBJ2-3, the complete variable domain is KAGVTQTPRYLIKTRGQQVTLSCSPISGHRSVSWYQQTPGQGLQFLFEYFSETQRNKGNFPGRFSGRQFSNSRSEMNVSTLELGDSALYLCASSLGVGRMSTDTQYFGPGTRLTVL.

In this sample, this clonotype turned up a few times. The chain couples TRBV28 to TRBJ1-2; 8 bases agree with TRBD1. Trimming cost V 5 bases and J 6 bases; bases outside gene matches: 5. CDR3 length: 13 amino acids. Per the germline V gene, CDR1 is MDHEN and CDR2 is SYDVKM. The chain's CDR3 is CASSGSGGNGYTF. CDR3 DNA sequence: TGTGCCAGCAGTGGATCAGGGGGCAATGGCTACACCTTC.

This chain connects TRBV7-9 to TRBJ2-3; a possible D gene is TRBD2 (6 bases). V lost 4 bases, J lost 2 bases, and 16 bases lay in between. This CDR3 region has 16 residues. CDR1 and CDR2 (germline): SEHNR, FQNEAQ (reference sequence). For the CDR3, the DNA is TGTGCCAGCAGCTCGCCGGGACTGGAACCCACAGATACGCAGTATTTT. Its translation is CASSSPGLEPTDTQYF.

This chain joins TRBV12-3 or TRBV12-4 and TRBJ1-2; D is unclear. This CDR3 is 12 amino acids long. With 8 bases removed from V and 3 bases from J, the gap between germline ends came to 10 bases. CDR3 protein: CASENYDYGYTF. In DNA, the CDR3 is TGTGCCAGCGAGAATTATGACTATGGCTACACCTTC.